A selection of T cell receptor beta chains follows, all from one sample in a study of blood T cell repertoires in COVID-19. Assay: immunoSEQ multiplex PCR; the TCRdb copy retains only in-frame clones and omits some. The repertoire holds approximately 37,000 clones, with 85% to 90% as singletons. The source material was peripheral blood. Source of these receptors: a man aged 50-60 years in a cohort sampled during active COVID-19. Each CDR3 is given with its conserved first and last residue. A D gene is named only where the DNA matches it firmly. Clone size is shown for a subset of rows, as once, few, many or a class of expanded clone.

j_gene: TRBJ2-1; abundance: NA; v_gene: TRBV5-1; d_gene: TRBD2; CDR3nt: TGCGCCAGCAGCAGGACTAGCGGGGAGATCTACAATGAGCAGTTCTTC; CDR3aa: CASSRTSGEIYNEQFF
j_gene: TRBJ2-2; abundance: NA; v_gene: TRBV7-9; d_gene: NA; CDR3nt: TGTGCCAGCAGACAGCAACCCACCGGGGAGCTGTTTTTT; CDR3aa: CASRQQPTGELFF
j_gene: TRBJ2-3; abundance: NA; v_gene: TRBV5-1; d_gene: TRBD1; CDR3nt: TGCGCCAGCAGCTTGGCCGTCGGGACAGGGTTTGCAGATACGCAGTATTTT; CDR3aa: CASSLAVGTGFADTQYF
j_gene: TRBJ1-2; abundance: NA; v_gene: TRBV12-3/TRBV12-4; d_gene: NA; CDR3nt: TGTGCCAGCGTACAGGGTTTGGCCTATGGCTACACCTTC; CDR3aa: CASVQGLAYGYTF
j_gene: TRBJ2-1; abundance: few; v_gene: TRBV18; d_gene: NA; CDR3nt: TGTGCCAGCTCCCTCGAGGGCAATGAGCAGTTCTTC; CDR3aa: CASSLEGNEQFF
j_gene: TRBJ1-1; abundance: few; v_gene: TRBV19; d_gene: NA; CDR3nt: TGTGCCAGTACCTTGGGGACTCTCACTGAAGCTTTCTTT; CDR3aa: CASTLGTLTEAFF
j_gene: TRBJ1-5; abundance: NA; v_gene: TRBV7-9; d_gene: TRBD1; CDR3nt: TGTGCCAGCAGCTTCTCCCAACAGGGGGGGAATCAGCCCCAGCATTTT; CDR3aa: CASSFSQQGGNQPQHF
j_gene: TRBJ2-3; abundance: NA; v_gene: TRBV30; d_gene: NA; CDR3nt: TGTGCCTGGATGGTTGGGCGAGATACGCAGTATTTT; CDR3aa: CAWMVGRDTQYF
j_gene: TRBJ2-1; abundance: NA; v_gene: TRBV4-3; d_gene: TRBD2; CDR3nt: TGCGCCAGCAGCCAAGATCCTACCAGCGGGGTGGTGGATGAGCAGTTCTTC; CDR3aa: CASSQDPTSGVVDEQFF
j_gene: TRBJ2-2; abundance: NA; v_gene: TRBV7-3; d_gene: TRBD2; CDR3nt: TGTGCCAGCAGCCCCAGTGGGACTAGCCTCAGCGGGGAGCTGTTTTTT; CDR3aa: CASSPSGTSLSGELFF
j_gene: TRBJ2-2; abundance: NA; v_gene: TRBV27; d_gene: NA; CDR3nt: TGTGCCAGCAGTCTAGGTACTGCCGGGGAGCTGTTTTTT; CDR3aa: CASSLGTAGELFF
j_gene: TRBJ1-4; abundance: NA; v_gene: TRBV30; d_gene: NA; CDR3nt: TGTGCCTGGAGACGACAGGCAACTAATGAAAAACTGTTTTTT; CDR3aa: CAWRRQATNEKLFF
j_gene: TRBJ1-2; abundance: medium-sized; v_gene: TRBV4-2; d_gene: TRBD1; CDR3nt: TGTGCCAGCAGCCAAGACCGGGCAGGGGGTTCGACCTATGGCTACACCTTC; CDR3aa: CASSQDRAGGSTYGYTF
j_gene: TRBJ1-3; abundance: once; v_gene: TRBV19; d_gene: NA; CDR3nt: TGTGCCAGTACGGTGGAGGAAGCTGGAAACACCATATATTTT; CDR3aa: CASTVEEAGNTIYF
j_gene: TRBJ1-2; abundance: NA; v_gene: TRBV9; d_gene: TRBD1; CDR3nt: TGTGCCACCGGATACCAGGGGGCTCCTAACTATGGCTACACCTTC; CDR3aa: CATGYQGAPNYGYTF
j_gene: TRBJ2-5; abundance: NA; v_gene: TRBV10-3; d_gene: NA; CDR3nt: TGTGCCATCAGTGAGGCAATACAGGTGGGGAACTCAGAGACCCAGTACTTC; CDR3aa: CAISEAIQVGNSETQYF
j_gene: TRBJ2-5; abundance: once; v_gene: TRBV28; d_gene: NA; CDR3nt: TGTGCCAGCAGTGTAGACAGGACCCAAGAGACCCAGTACTTC; CDR3aa: CASSVDRTQETQYF
j_gene: TRBJ2-3; abundance: NA; v_gene: TRBV2; d_gene: NA; CDR3nt: TGTGCCAGCAGCCTGGGGGCGGGAGTAAAGGGGACAGATACGCAGTATTTT; CDR3aa: CASSLGAGVKGTDTQYF